The 23 T cell receptor beta chains in this list originate from one sample, sequenced in a study of CD8+ T cells in alopecia areata. As the sequencing template, cDNA was produced by extracting RNA and reverse transcribing it. Using immunoSEQ multiplex PCR, the repertoire was profiled, and TCRdb retains in-frame clones only, with some absent. Of fewer than 100,000 clones in the sample, around three quarters were seen once. The treatment is: oral pan-JAK inhibitor, 5-10 mg twice daily. The sequencing here drew on CD8+ T cells sorted from blood, taken between weeks 43 and 45, from a patient treated with tofacitinib. These receptors came from a human donor with alopecia areata.

V is TRBV30 and J is TRBJ2-1; D gene uncertain. This CDR3 is 16 amino acids long. V lost 3 bases and J 5 bases, leaving 20 bases between the germline ends. Germline V CDR1 and CDR2: GTSNPN, SVGIG (reference sequence). The CDR3 spells CAWSPMADFKHNEQFF. The CDR3 DNA is TGTGCCTGGAGCCCCATGGCAGATTTTAAGCACAATGAGCAGTTCTTC.

This sequence joins TRBV7-8 and TRBJ2-5; D unclear. This CDR3 region has 13 residues. The V gene lost 5 bases and the J gene lost 4 bases, with 11 bases spanning the gap. Germline-derived CDR1 and CDR2 are SGHVS and FQNEAQ. The CDR3 DNA reads as TGTGCCAGCAGCCCTCGGACCGGAGAGACCCAGTACTTC. Protein sequence: CASSPRTGETQYF.

This chain joins TRBV4-3 and TRBJ1-1, with D tentatively TRBD1 (6 bases). The CDR3 extends over 17 amino acids. CDR1 and CDR2 (germline): LGHNA, YSLEER. V shed 0 bases and J shed 2 bases, with 16 bases lying between them. The CDR3 loop is CASSQDLDRMFNTEAFF. Here the CDR3 DNA reads TGCGCCAGCAGCCAAGATCTGGACAGAATGTTTAACACTGAAGCTTTCTTT.

The V and J genes are TRBV30 and TRBJ2-7; D is possibly TRBD1 (5 bases). The CDR3 length is 13 residues. V was trimmed by 3 bases and J by 0 bases, leaving 9 bases between them. Per germline, CDR1 GTSNPN and CDR2 SVGIG (reference sequence). CDR3 in DNA: TGTGCCTGGAGCGTAGGGGCCTCCTACGAGCAGTACTTC. This gives the protein CAWSVGASYEQYF.

The CDR3 DNA sequence: TGTGCCAGCAGCTCGCTTCAAGCGGGGGGGCAAGAGACCCAGTACTTC. It translates to CASSSLQAGGQETQYF. The chain carries TRBV5-6 and TRBJ2-5; TRBD2 agrees at 10 bases. Germline loops: CDR1 SGHDT, CDR2 YYEEEE. CDR3 length: 16 residues. V trimming: 3 bases; J trimming: 2 bases; junction bases outside the gene matches: 7.

This clone has a single count. The chain uses TRBV7-6 and TRBJ2-2; D is tentatively TRBD1 or TRBD2 (5 bases each). Germline CDR1 is SGHVS and CDR2 is FNYEAQ. The CDR3 is 17 amino acids. V lost 5 bases and J 0 bases, leaving 16 bases between the germline ends. The CDR3 protein is CASSPGTDGANTGELFF. The CDR3 region has the DNA TGTGCCAGCAGCCCCGGGACCGACGGAGCGAACACCGGGGAGCTGTTTTTT.

This clone has only a few counts. This chain uses TRBV7-2 with TRBJ1-1, with 7 bases that match TRBD1. V dropped 6 bases and J dropped 5; count of bases not matched to a gene: 6. CDR1 and CDR2 from the germline V gene are SGHTA and FQGNSA. The CDR3 runs to 13 residues. The CDR3 coding sequence is TGTGCCAGCAGTCAACAGGGGACGACTGAAGCTTTCTTT. It translates to CASSQQGTTEAFF. The full variable domain, in which reference TRBV7-2 and TRBJ1-1 provide the parts outside the CDR3, is GAGVSQSPSNKVTEKGKDVELRCDPISGHTALYWYRQSLGQGLEFLIYFQGNSAPDKSGLPSDRFSAERTGGSVSTLTIQRTQQEDSAVYLCASSQQGTTEAFFGQGTRLTVV.

The gene calls are TRBV2 and TRBJ2-1; 11 bases agree with TRBD2. The CDR3 consists of 16 residues. Losses at the gene ends were 3 bases for V and 10 bases for J; bases not matched to a gene: 11. Germline values: CDR1 SNHLY, CDR2 FYNNEI. The CDR3 nucleotides are TGTGCCAGCAGTGAGCGGGCTAGCGGGGGGCAGGACGAGCAGTTCTTC. Protein product: CASSERASGGQDEQFF. The variable domain in full, with the rest retrieved from reference TRBV2 and TRBJ2-1, is EPEVTQTPSHQVTQMGQEVILRCVPISNHLYFYWYRQILGQKVEFLVSFYNNEISEKSEIFDDQFSVERPDGSNFTLKIRSTKLEDSAMYFCASSERASGGQDEQFFGPGTRLTVL.

The chain has TRBV7-9 and TRBJ1-4; no clear D. This CDR3 spans 12 amino acids. The germline V gene has CDR1 SEHNR and CDR2 FQNEAQ (reference sequence). Trimming shortened V by 7 bases and J by 4 bases, and 7 bases separated the two germline ends. Written as DNA, the CDR3 is TGTGCCAGCACCTCAGATAATGAAAAACTGTTTTTT. Encoded protein: CASTSDNEKLFF.

This chain connects TRBV4-3 to TRBJ2-1, with TRBD1 matching over 7 bases. V was pared by 1 base and J by 8 bases, with 8 bases of the junction left unmatched. The CDR3 consists of 15 residues. Germline V gene sequence: CDR1 LGHNA, CDR2 YSLEER. The CDR3 DNA follows: TGCGCCAGCAGCCAAGGTCCGGGACAGAGAGATGAGCAGTTCTTC. Amino acid sequence: CASSQGPGQRDEQFF.

The chain uses TRBV7-8 and TRBJ2-7; D is unresolved. The V and J ends lost 2 bases and 3 bases respectively, with 11 bases between them. Per the germline V gene, CDR1 is SGHVS and CDR2 is FQNEAQ. The CDR3 covers 14 residues. The CDR3 DNA reads as TGTGCCAGCAGCTTACGGGCGAGAAGCTACGAGCAGTACTTC. It is translated as CASSLRARSYEQYF.

This chain links TRBV9 with TRBJ2-3; 11 bases line up with TRBD2. CDR1 and CDR2 from the germline V gene are SGDLS and YYNGEE. CDR3 size: 15 residues. V shed 4 bases, J shed 3 bases, and the junction held 4 bases outside the gene matches. DNA of the CDR3: TGTGCCAGCAGCCCCGGGACTAGCGGAACAGATACGCAGTATTTT. Translating gives CASSPGTSGTDTQYF.

J is TRBJ1-5 and V is TRBV7-9; a weak D match, TRBD1 (6 bases). The CDR3 contains 12 residues. The V and J ends lost 5 bases and 10 bases respectively, with 12 bases between them. From germline, CDR1 is SEHNR and CDR2 FQNEAQ (reference sequence). This chain's CDR3 is CASSLGQTPQHF. The CDR3 nucleotides read TGTGCCAGCAGCCTTGGACAGACACCCCAGCATTTT.

The genes are TRBV7-9 and TRBJ2-1, with TRBD2 identical over 8 bases. V lost 1 base, J lost 8 bases, and 4 bases stayed unmatched. This CDR3 has 14 residues. Germline V gene lookup returns CDR1 SEHNR and CDR2 FQNEAQ (reference sequence). CDR3: CASSLVGSGDEQFF. CDR3 DNA: TGTGCCAGCAGCTTAGTCGGTAGCGGGGATGAGCAGTTCTTC.

This clone came up a few times. V and J are TRBV29-1 and TRBJ2-3; 8 nucleotides match TRBD1. The V and J ends lost 0 bases and 7 bases, in that order; junction bases with no gene match: 9. Germline lookup yields CDR1 SQVTM and CDR2 ANQGSEA. The CDR3 length is 15 residues. This CDR3 reads CSVEDRRDRSNTQYF. DNA for the CDR3: TGCAGCGTTGAAGACCGCCGGGACAGGTCTAATACGCAGTATTTT.

V gene TRBV28 combines with J gene TRBJ2-1, with D unresolved. CDR1 is MDHEN, CDR2 SYDVKM, per germline. This CDR3 is built from 15 residues. The germline V and J ends were trimmed by 7 bases and 3 bases, with 16 bases remaining between them. The CDR3 reads CASNRYSPDYNEQFF. The CDR3 DNA sequence: TGTGCCAGCAACCGCTACAGCCCGGACTACAATGAGCAGTTCTTC.

The rearrangement joins TRBV19 to TRBJ1-1; D may be TRBD1 (5 bases). The CDR3 is 14 residues long. Germline V lookup: CDR1 LNHDA, CDR2 SQIVND (reference sequence). Trimming stripped 1 base from V and 1 base from J, with 7 bases between. The CDR3 nucleotides read TGTGCCAGTAGTATAGGAGGGGAGAACACTGAAGCTTTCTTT. This translates into CASSIGGENTEAFF.

This clone was seen only a few times. The chain employs TRBV5-6 and TRBJ2-7; D is unresolved. Germline CDR1 is SGHDT and CDR2 is YYEEEE. CDR3 length: 12 amino acids. V was shortened by 0 bases and J by 5 bases, with 6 bases between the two germline ends. DNA for the CDR3: TGTGCCAGCAGCTTGGGTGACAACGAGCAGTACTTC. Translation gives CASSLGDNEQYF.

The CDR3 DNA sequence: TGTGCCAGCAGTGAAGGGCCAGCGGGGGCCACCTACGAGCAGTACTTC. It translates to CASSEGPAGATYEQYF. The chain links TRBV6-1 to TRBJ2-7; 8 bases match TRBD2. This CDR3 is built from 16 residues. Trimming removed 1 base from V and 2 bases from J; junction bases left unmatched: 7. CDR1 is MNHNS, CDR2 SASEGT, per germline.

The count of this clone is one. The chain joins TRBV30 to TRBJ2-7; 9 nucleotides agree with TRBD1. The J segment lost 3 bases and the V segment lost 2 bases, leaving 5 bases of the junction unmatched. From germline, CDR1 is GTSNPN and CDR2 SVGIG (reference sequence). The CDR3 contains 14 residues. As DNA, the CDR3 is TGTGCCTGGAGTATGGGACAGGGAAACTACGAGCAGTACTTC. It codes for CAWSMGQGNYEQYF.

The table lists this clone with a few counts. The V call is TRBV25-1, the J call TRBJ1-2; D remains unclear. In germline, CDR1 is MGHDK, CDR2 SYGVNS. V was pared by 2 bases and J by 8 bases, with 9 bases between. The CDR3 has 12 residues. CDR3 in DNA: TGTGCCAGCAGTGAAGAAGGGAAGGGCTACACCTTC. It specifies CASSEEGKGYTF.

V usage is TRBV10-3 and J usage is TRBJ2-7; possibly TRBD1 for D (6 bases). Germline CDR1 reads ENHRY; CDR2 reads SYGVKD. The V gene lost 4 bases and the J gene lost 3 bases, with 7 bases spanning the gap. CDR3 length equals 12 residues. In nucleotides, the CDR3 is TGTGCCATCAGTGGGACAGTCTACGAGCAGTACTTC. It codes for CAISGTVYEQYF.

The chain employs TRBV29-1 and TRBJ1-1, with 8 bases matching TRBD1. The length of the CDR3 is 14 residues. The germline V gene encodes CDR1 SQVTM and CDR2 ANQGSEA. The trim removed 6 bases at V and 4 bases at J, leaving 10 bases unmatched. In nucleotides, the CDR3 is TGCAGCGTGCAGACAGGGGAGGCGGGCACTGAAGCTTTCTTT. This sequence encodes CSVQTGEAGTEAFF.